The clone carrying this TCR beta chain was seen repeatedly, ten times or more. The data were obtained in a study of Graves' ophthalmopathy and Graves' hyperthyroidism. Overall study context: Before any treatment, peripheral blood was taken at the initial diagnosis.

V shed 0 bases, J shed 5 bases, and the junction held 3 bases outside the gene matches. This CDR3 spans 14 amino acids. Per the germline V gene, CDR1 is GTSNPN and CDR2 is SVGIG (reference sequence). RNA transcripts were the source from which TCR beta CDR3 regions were amplified. An initial RT-PCR round employing HTBI primers preceded a second-round multiplex PCR. TCRdb re-derived calls from the multiplex PCR reads in MiXCR, one entry per CDR3 protein. Of around 340,000 distinct CDR3 sequences listed, under 20% are singletons. The sequenced sample was peripheral blood. The receptor's source is an adult man with Graves' ophthalmopathy. This chain joins TRBV30 and TRBJ2-2; 7 bases match TRBD2. This CDR3 is CAWSVAGRTGELFF. The CDR3 DNA is TGTGCCTGGAGTGTAGCGGGGCGAACCGGGGAGCTGTTTTTT.